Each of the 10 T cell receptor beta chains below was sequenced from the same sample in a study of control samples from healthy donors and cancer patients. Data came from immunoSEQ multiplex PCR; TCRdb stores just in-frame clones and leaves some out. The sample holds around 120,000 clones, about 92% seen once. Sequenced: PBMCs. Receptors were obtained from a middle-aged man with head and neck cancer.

CDR3 bases: TGTGCCAGCAGCGCTTTCACAGGGGTCTACGAGCAGTACTTC. This sequence encodes CASSAFTGVYEQYF. The chain couples TRBV7-2 to TRBJ2-7; 7 nucleotides line up with TRBD1. The germline gives CDR1 SGHTA, CDR2 FQGNSA. There are 14 residues in the CDR3. V lost 5 bases, J lost 3 bases, and 7 bases stayed unmatched.

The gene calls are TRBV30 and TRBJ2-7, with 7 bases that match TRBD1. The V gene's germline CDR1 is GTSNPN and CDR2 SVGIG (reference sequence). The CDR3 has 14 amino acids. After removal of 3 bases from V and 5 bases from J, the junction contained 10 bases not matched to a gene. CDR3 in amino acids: CAWRGQRLRDEQYF. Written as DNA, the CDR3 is TGTGCCTGGAGGGGACAGAGGCTACGAGACGAGCAGTACTTC.

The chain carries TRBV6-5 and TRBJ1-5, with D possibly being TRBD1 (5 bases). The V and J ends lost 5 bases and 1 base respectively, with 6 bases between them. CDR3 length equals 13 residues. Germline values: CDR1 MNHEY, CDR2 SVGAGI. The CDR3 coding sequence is TGTGCCAGCAGTCGGGACAGCAATCAGCCCCAGCATTTT. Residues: CASSRDSNQPQHF.

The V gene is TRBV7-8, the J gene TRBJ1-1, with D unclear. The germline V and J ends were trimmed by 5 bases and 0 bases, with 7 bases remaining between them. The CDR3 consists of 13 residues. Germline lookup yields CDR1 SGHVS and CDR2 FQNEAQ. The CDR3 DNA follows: TGTGCCAGCAGCCGTGGCCTGAACACTGAAGCTTTCTTT. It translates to CASSRGLNTEAFF.

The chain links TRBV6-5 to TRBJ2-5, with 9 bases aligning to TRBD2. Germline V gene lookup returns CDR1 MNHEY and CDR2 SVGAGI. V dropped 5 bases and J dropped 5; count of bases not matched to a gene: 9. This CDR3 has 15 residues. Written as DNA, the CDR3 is TGTGCCAGCAGTCTAGGCCTAGCGGGGACGGAGACCCAGTACTTC. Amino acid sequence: CASSLGLAGTETQYF.

The CDR3 sequence: CASSSRNRGGNEQFF. CDR3 nucleotide sequence: TGTGCCAGCAGTTCCCGAAACAGGGGAGGAAATGAGCAGTTCTTC. The V call is TRBV27, the J call TRBJ2-1, with a possible D match to TRBD1 (7 bases). The CDR3 has 15 amino acids. In germline, CDR1 is MNHEY, CDR2 SMNVEV (reference sequence). V lost 4 bases and J lost 7, with 17 bases in between.

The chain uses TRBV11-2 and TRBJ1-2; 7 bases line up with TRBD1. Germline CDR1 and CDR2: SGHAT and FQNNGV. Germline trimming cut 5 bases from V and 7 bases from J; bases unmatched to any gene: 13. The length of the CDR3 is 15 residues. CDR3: CASSPLRGGISGYTF. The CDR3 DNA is TGTGCCAGCAGCCCCCTTCGAGGGGGCATAAGTGGCTACACCTTC.

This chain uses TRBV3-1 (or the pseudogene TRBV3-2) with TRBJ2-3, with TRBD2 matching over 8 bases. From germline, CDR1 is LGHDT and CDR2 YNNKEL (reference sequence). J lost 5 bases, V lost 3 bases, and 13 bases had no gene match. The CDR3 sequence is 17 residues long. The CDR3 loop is CASSHPTPGLVQDTQYF. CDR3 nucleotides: TGTGCCAGCAGCCACCCCACTCCGGGACTAGTCCAAGATACGCAGTATTTT.

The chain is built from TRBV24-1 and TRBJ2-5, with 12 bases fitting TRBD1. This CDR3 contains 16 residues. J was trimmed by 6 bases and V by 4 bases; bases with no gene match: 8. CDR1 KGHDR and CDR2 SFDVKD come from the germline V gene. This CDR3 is CATSEAGTGGVKTQYF. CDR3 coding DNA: TGTGCCACCAGTGAAGCCGGGACAGGGGGCGTAAAGACCCAGTACTTC.

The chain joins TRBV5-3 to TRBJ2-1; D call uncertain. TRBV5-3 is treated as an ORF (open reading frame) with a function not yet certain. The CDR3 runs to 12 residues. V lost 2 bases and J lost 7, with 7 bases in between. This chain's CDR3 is CARSFQPNEQFF. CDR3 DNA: TGTGCCAGAAGCTTCCAGCCGAATGAGCAGTTCTTC.